This T cell receptor beta chain derives from a study of CD8 T cells in Susac syndrome (dated by TCRdb to between 2018 and 2021). With regard to the full study: The study used repertoire sequencing to test whether antigen drove CD8+ T cell activation and differentiation in Susac syndrome. The study compared CD8+ T cell repertoire clonality among 12 healthy donors, around 14 Susac syndrome patients and about 16 multiple sclerosis patients. Study-level results and caveats: The TCR sequencing and HLA analysis was acknowledged to have included a relatively small number of individuals.

For this clonotype: No cognate antigen has been identified for it. Per-base qualities were not stored, and no clone one base away is much larger.

CDR1 LNHNV and CDR2 YYDKDF are derived from the germline V gene (reference sequence). The trim is 2 bases for V and 5 bases for J, with a gap of 27 bases between the germline ends. Including cysteine and phenylalanine, the CDR3 has 19 amino acids. Of the read, only the CDR3 DNA is kept; its 57 bases are in frame from base 1. RNA was extracted with the RNeasy kit and 0.5 to 1 ug was reverse transcribed using random hexamers. TCR beta CDR3 regions were amplified with the immunoSEQ multiplex PCR assay covering 54 Vbeta and 13 Jbeta segments. Bias from PCR amplification was corrected by using a synthetic template baseline for primer optimization and for computational correction. In the paper's pipeline: Only productive sequences were kept, with reads annotated to V, D and J genes according to IMGT and analyzed in immunoSEQ Analyzer. Clonality was calculated as one minus the Shannon entropy normalized by log2 of the number of productive unique sequences. Public and private clones were assessed among the 100 most prevalent clones of each patient and control. Clones were defined as Susac-specific when absent from the healthy and MS cohorts, from over a thousand published viral clones and from other ImmuneACCESS disease sequences. TCRdb cleaned the public reads at Q25 with fastp, built clones with MiXCR and kept in-frame beta chains. Identical CDR3 protein sequences are pooled into one entry, listed with their most common genes and DNA. The V and J calls reflect TCRdb's pipeline rather than the authors' work. In this sample the table shows fewer than 65,000 distinct CDR3 sequences, approximately 90% of which occur a single time. Roughly 0.2% of the sample comes from the top ten.

Peripheral blood CD8+ and CD4+ T cells from healthy donors, Susac syndrome patients and multiple sclerosis patients were profiled using high-throughput TCR beta sequencing. Healthy donors were age- and sex-matched controls. Bulk CD8+ and CD4+ T cells were purified by magnetic negative isolation, whereas CD8+ TEMRA cells were enriched by FACS. Blood was collected in EDTA tubes and processed within 24 hours, with PBMCs isolated through density gradient centrifugation. PBMCs destined for TCR sequencing were cryopreserved in liquid nitrogen and later thawed in a 37 °C water bath. The sorted or isolated CD4+, CD8+ and CD8+ TEMRA cells reached a purity of at least 90%.

The origin of this receptor is a human donor in good health. The sequence links TRBV15 to TRBJ2-5, with TRBD2 tentatively as D gene (6 bases match). The sample consisted of CD8+ T cells from PBMCs. The CDR3 region: CATSRSSVEGGTIFETQYF. Here is the DNA: TGTGCCACCAGCAGATCCTCCGTCGAGGGCGGGACCATCTTTGAGACCCAGTACTTC.